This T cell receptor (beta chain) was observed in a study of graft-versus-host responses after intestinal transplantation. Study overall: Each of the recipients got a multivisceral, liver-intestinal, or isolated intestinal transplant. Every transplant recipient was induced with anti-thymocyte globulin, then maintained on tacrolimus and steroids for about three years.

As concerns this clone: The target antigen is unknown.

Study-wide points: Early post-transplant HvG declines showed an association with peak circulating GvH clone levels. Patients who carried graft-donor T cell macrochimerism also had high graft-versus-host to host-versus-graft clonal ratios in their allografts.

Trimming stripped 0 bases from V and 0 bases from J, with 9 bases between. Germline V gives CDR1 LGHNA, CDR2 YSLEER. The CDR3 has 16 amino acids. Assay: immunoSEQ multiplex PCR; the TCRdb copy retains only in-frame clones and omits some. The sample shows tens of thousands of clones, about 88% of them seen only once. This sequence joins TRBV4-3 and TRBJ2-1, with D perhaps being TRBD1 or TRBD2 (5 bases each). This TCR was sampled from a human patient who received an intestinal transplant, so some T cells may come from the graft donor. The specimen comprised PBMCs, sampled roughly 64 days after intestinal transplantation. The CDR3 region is CASSQEGDSSYNEQFF. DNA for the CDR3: TGCGCCAGCAGCCAAGAGGGAGACAGCTCCTACAATGAGCAGTTCTTC.